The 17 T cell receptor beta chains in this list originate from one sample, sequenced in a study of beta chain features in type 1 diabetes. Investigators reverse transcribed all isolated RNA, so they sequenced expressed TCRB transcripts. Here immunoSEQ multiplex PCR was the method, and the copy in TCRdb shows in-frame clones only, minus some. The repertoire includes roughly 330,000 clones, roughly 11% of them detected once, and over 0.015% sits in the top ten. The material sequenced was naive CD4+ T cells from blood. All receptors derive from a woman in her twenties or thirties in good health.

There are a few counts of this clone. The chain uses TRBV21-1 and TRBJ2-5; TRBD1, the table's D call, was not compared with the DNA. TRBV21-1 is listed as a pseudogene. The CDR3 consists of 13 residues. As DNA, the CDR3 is TGTGCCAGCAAGAGGGGCAGGGGGAAGACCCAGTACTTC. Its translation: CASKRGRGKTQYF.

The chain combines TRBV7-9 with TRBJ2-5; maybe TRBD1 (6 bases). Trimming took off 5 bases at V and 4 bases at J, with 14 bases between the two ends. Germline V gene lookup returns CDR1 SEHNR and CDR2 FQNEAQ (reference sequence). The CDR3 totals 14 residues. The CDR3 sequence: CASSLYRDPETQYF. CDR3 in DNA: TGTGCCAGCAGCCTGTACAGGGACCCAGAGACCCAGTACTTC.

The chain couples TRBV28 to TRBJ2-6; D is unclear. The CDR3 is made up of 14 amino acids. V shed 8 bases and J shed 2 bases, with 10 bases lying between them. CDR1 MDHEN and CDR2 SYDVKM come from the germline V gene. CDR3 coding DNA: TGTGCCAGCGGCCTGGTGGCTGGGGCCAACGTCCTGACTTTC. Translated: CASGLVAGANVLTF.

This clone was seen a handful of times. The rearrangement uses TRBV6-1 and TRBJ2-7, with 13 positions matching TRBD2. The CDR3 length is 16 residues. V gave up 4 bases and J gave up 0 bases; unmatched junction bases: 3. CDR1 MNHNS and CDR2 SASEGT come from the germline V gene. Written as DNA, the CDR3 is TGTGCCAGCAGTGGGACTAGCGGGAGAAGCTCCTACGAGCAGTACTTC. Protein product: CASSGTSGRSSYEQYF.

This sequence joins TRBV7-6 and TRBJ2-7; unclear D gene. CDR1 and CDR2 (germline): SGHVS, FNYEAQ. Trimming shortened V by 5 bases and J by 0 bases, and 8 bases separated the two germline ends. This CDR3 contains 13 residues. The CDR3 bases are TGTGCCAGCAGCGCTGGAGTCTCCTACGAGCAGTACTTC. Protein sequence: CASSAGVSYEQYF.

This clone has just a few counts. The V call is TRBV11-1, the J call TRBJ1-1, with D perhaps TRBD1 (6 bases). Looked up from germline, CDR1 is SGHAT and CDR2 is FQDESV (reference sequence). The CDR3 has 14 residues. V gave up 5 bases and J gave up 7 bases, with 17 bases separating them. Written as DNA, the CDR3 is TGTGCCAGCAGCGAGAGACAGGTGGCGAGTGAAGCTTTCTTT. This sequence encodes CASSERQVASEAFF.

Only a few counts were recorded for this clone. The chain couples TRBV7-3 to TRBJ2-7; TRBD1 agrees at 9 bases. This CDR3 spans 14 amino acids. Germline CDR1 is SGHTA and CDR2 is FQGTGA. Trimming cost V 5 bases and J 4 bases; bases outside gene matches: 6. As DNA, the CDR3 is TGTGCCAGCAGCGTGACAGGGGGTGTGTACGAGCAGTACTTC. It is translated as CASSVTGGVYEQYF.

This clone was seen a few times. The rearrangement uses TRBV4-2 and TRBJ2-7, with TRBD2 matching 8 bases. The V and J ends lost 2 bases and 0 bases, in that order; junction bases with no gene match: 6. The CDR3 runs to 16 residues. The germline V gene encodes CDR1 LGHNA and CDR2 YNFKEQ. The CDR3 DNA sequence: TGTGCCAGCAGCCAACAAGCTGCGGGAGGCTCCTACGAGCAGTACTTC. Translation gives CASSQQAAGGSYEQYF.

The CDR3 region has the DNA TGTGCCAGCAGTCTGGCGGTAGGGCAGGGGGCCGAGCAGTACTTC. Its protein is CASSLAVGQGAEQYF. The rearrangement uses TRBV7-6 and TRBJ2-7, with 8 nucleotides matching TRBD1. The CDR3 spans 15 residues. The germline CDR1 and CDR2 sequences are SGHVS and FNYEAQ. After removal of 6 bases from V and 6 bases from J, the junction contained 13 bases not matched to a gene.

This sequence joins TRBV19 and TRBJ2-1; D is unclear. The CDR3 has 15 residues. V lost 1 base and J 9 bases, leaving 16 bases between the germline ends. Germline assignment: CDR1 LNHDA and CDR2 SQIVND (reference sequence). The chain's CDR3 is CASSIVGALGREQFF. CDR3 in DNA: TGTGCCAGTAGTATAGTCGGTGCCCTTGGGCGTGAGCAGTTCTTC. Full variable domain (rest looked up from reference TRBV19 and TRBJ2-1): DGGITQSPKYLFRKEGQNVTLSCEQNLNHDAMYWYRQDPGQGLRLIYYSQIVNDFQKGDIAEGYSVSREKKESFPLTVTSAQKNPTAFYLCASSIVGALGREQFFGPGTRLTVL.

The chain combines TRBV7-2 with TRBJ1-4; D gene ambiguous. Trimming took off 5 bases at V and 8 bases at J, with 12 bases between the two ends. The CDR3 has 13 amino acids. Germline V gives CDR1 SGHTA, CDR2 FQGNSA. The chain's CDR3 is CASSRLAEEKLFF. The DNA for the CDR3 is TGTGCCAGCAGCCGACTGGCGGAAGAAAAACTGTTTTTT.

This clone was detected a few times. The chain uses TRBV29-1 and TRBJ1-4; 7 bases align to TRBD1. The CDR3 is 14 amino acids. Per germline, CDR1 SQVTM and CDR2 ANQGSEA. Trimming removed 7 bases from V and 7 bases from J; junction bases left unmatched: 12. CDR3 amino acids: CSAGNRGSFEKLFF. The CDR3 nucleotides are TGCAGCGCCGGGAACAGGGGCTCATTTGAAAAACTGTTTTTT. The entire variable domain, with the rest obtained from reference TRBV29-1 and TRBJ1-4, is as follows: SAVISQKPSRDICQRGTSLTIQCQVDSQVTMMFWYRQQPGQSLTLIATANQGSEATYESGFVIDKFPISRPNLTFSTLTVSNMSPEDSSIYLCSAGNRGSFEKLFFGSGTQLSVL.

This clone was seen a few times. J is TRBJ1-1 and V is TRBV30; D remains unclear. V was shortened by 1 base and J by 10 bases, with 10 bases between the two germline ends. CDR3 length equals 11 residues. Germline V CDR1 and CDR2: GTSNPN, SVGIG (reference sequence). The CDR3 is CAWSDSLGAFF. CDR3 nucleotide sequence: TGTGCCTGGAGTGACAGTTTAGGAGCTTTCTTT. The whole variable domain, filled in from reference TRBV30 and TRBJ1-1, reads SQTIHQWPATLVQPVGSPLSLECTVEGTSNPNLYWYRQAAGRGLQLLFYSVGIGQISSEVPQNLSASRPQDRQFILSSKKLLLSDSGFYLCAWSDSLGAFFGQGTRLTVV.

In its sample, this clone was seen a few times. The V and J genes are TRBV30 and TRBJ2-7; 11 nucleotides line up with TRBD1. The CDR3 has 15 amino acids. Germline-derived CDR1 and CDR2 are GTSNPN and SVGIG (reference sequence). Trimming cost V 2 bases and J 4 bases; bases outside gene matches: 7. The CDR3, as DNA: TGTGCCTGGAGTAAGGTGGGGACAGGGGGTTACGAGCAGTACTTC. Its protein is CAWSKVGTGGYEQYF.

CDR3 amino acids: CASSQGGVLGNTIYF. The CDR3 bases are TGCGCCAGCAGCCAAGGGGGGGTCTTAGGAAACACCATATATTTT. The chain recombines TRBV4-3 with TRBJ1-3, with a possible D match to TRBD1 (5 bases). The CDR3 length is 15 residues. The germline V gene encodes CDR1 LGHNA and CDR2 YSLEER. Trimming left V 1 base short and J 4 bases short, with 11 bases between.

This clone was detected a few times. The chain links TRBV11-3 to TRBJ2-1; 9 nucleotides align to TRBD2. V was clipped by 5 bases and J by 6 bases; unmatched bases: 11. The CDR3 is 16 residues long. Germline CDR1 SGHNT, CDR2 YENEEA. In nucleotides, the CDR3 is TGTGCCAGCAGCCCAGGGGGTAGCGGGAGTGGCAATGAGCAGTTCTTC. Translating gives CASSPGGSGSGNEQFF.

The CDR3 is CASSYQGGTGELFF. CDR3 DNA: TGTGCCAGCAGTTATCAGGGGGGAACCGGGGAGCTGTTTTTT. The rearrangement joins TRBV6-5 to TRBJ2-2; weak D call: TRBD1 (7 bases). There are 14 residues in the CDR3. V was trimmed by 3 bases and J by 5 bases, leaving 10 bases between them. CDR1 MNHEY and CDR2 SVGAGI come from the germline V gene.